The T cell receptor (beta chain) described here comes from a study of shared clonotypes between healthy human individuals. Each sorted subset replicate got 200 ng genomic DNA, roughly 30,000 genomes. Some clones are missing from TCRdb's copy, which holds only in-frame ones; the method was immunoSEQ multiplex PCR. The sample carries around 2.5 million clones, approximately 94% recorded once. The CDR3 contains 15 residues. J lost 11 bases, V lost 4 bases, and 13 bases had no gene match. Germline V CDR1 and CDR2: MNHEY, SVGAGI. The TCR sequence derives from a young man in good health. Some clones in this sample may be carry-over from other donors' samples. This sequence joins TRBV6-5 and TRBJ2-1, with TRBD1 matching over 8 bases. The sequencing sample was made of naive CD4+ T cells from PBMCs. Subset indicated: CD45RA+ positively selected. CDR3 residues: CASSSGQGPRGKQFF. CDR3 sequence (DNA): TGTGCCAGCAGTTCTGGACAGGGCCCAAGAGGCAAGCAGTTCTTC.